These 8 T cell receptor beta chains were all obtained from the same sample, sequenced in a study of identical twins. Via MiXCR, TCRdb re-called the 5' RACE reads, giving one row per CDR3 protein. The sample holds 350,000 to 400,000 distinct CDR3 sequences, 7% to 9.5% seen once. Sequencing input: naive T cells sorted from blood. The source of these receptors is a woman aged 50 to 65 in good health.

This clonotype has just a few counts. The chain uses TRBV12-3 or TRBV12-4 and TRBJ1-3; maybe TRBD1 (5 bases). Trimming pared 4 bases from V and 8 bases from J, leaving 21 bases between. The CDR3 length is 16 residues. This CDR3 is CASSSHWARASDTIYF. CDR3 DNA: TGTGCCAGCAGTTCCCATTGGGCCAGGGCTTCGGACACCATATATTTT.

This clonotype appeared a few times. The chain is built from TRBV7-4 and TRBJ2-4; D uncertain. The germline V and J ends were trimmed by 4 bases and 2 bases, with 9 bases remaining between them. The CDR3 is 14 amino acids. The V gene's germline CDR1 is SGHVT and CDR2 SQSDAQ. The CDR3 nucleotides are TGTGCCAGCAGCTATCGGTCGTCCAAAAACATTCAGTACTTC. Its translation is CASSYRSSKNIQYF.

The chain carries TRBV7-9 and TRBJ1-5; 8 positions match TRBD1. The CDR3 is 13 residues long. V lost 5 bases and J lost 5; bases outside the gene matches: 2. The germline gives CDR1 SEHNR, CDR2 FQNEAQ (reference sequence). In DNA form, the CDR3 reads TGTGCCAGCAGCATACAGGGGGATCAGCCCCAGCATTTT. Amino acid sequence: CASSIQGDQPQHF.

This clonotype has ten or more counts. The chain is built from TRBV24-1 and TRBJ2-5; D not resolved. The CDR3 has 14 residues. Per the germline V gene, CDR1 is KGHDR and CDR2 is SFDVKD. V dropped 4 bases and J dropped 5 bases, with 13 bases sitting between them. CDR3: CATSDPLPGETQYF. The CDR3 DNA sequence: TGTGCCACCAGTGACCCCCTCCCTGGGGAGACCCAGTACTTC.

This clonotype was seen only a few times. This sequence joins TRBV5-1 and TRBJ2-2; 14 bases map to TRBD2. This CDR3 has 16 amino acids. Germline CDR1 SGHRS, CDR2 YFSETQ. The J segment lost 5 bases and the V segment lost 4 bases, leaving 4 bases of the junction unmatched. The DNA of the CDR3 is TGCGCCAGCAGCCGGACTAGCGGGAGGACGACCGGGGAGCTGTTTTTT. Protein: CASSRTSGRTTGELFF.

Comment on this clonotype: The junction departs from germline at one end; a sequencing error may be responsible. This chain connects TRBV11-2 to TRBJ2-3, with D uncertain. The CDR3 spans 12 residues. Germline V CDR1 and CDR2: SGHAT, FQNNGV. As DNA, the CDR3 is TGTTCCAGCAGCGAAGTCAGTAATACGCAGTATTTT. Its protein is CSSSEVSNTQYF. Full variable domain (rest looked up from reference TRBV11-2 and TRBJ2-3): EAGVAQSPRYKIIEKRQSVAFWCNPISGHATLYWYQQILGQGPKLLIQFQNNGVVDDSQLPKDRFSAERLKGVDSTLKIQPAKLEDSAVYLCSSSEVSNTQYFGPGTRLTVL.

This clonotype came up many times. The J gene is TRBJ1-5, the V gene TRBV5-5; 12 bases match TRBD1. The CDR3 extends over 17 amino acids. V lost 4 bases and J lost 6; bases outside the gene matches: 11. Germline CDR1 reads SGHKS; CDR2 reads YYEKEE (reference sequence). The DNA for the CDR3 is TGTGCCAGCAGCGCAAATCTAGGGACAGGGGGCCGTCAGCCCCAGCATTTT. Its protein product is CASSANLGTGGRQPQHF.

The CDR3 bases are TGCAGTGCTGTCCGGGACTACAACAATGAGCAGTTCTTC. Translation gives CSAVRDYNNEQFF. V is TRBV20-1 and J is TRBJ2-1, with 7 positions matching TRBD2. Trimming at V came to 5 bases and at J to 5 bases, leaving 6 bases not matched to a gene. CDR1 is DFQATT and CDR2 is SNEGSKA in the germline V gene (reference sequence). The CDR3 extends over 13 amino acids.